The 19 T cell receptor beta chains reported below all come from one sample, sequenced in a study of blood T cell repertoires in COVID-19. The data were produced by immunoSEQ multiplex PCR, yet TCRdb's version contains in-frame clones alone and is incomplete. The table has 80,000 to 95,000 clones, 81% seen once; the top ten hold 44%. The sequencing input was peripheral blood. The origin of the receptors is a man older than 75 with acute or convalescent COVID-19.

The genes are TRBV7-3 and TRBJ2-7; TRBD2 aligns across 7 bases. The junction had 5 bases not matched to a gene; V was cut back by 3 bases and J by 0 bases. This CDR3 spans 15 amino acids. Germline V gene data show CDR1 as SGHTA and CDR2 as FQGTGA. The CDR3 bases are TGTGCCAGCAGCTTCGTGGGGGGGATCTCCTACGAGCAGTACTTC. This encodes CASSFVGGISYEQYF.

This rearrangement joins TRBV7-2 to TRBJ2-2, with a possible D match to TRBD2 (7 bases). CDR3 size: 15 residues. Germline CDR1 is SGHTA and CDR2 is FQGNSA. Trimming cost V 0 bases and J 6 bases, with 11 bases left between them. The CDR3 is CASSLARGGAGELFF. The DNA for the CDR3 is TGTGCCAGCAGCTTAGCGAGGGGGGGCGCCGGGGAGCTGTTTTTT.

This clone showed up just once. The V gene is TRBV29-1, the J gene TRBJ2-5; TRBD2 matches at 11 bases. Germline loops: CDR1 SQVTM, CDR2 ANQGSEA. Unmatched junction bases numbered 3, after V lost 2 bases and J lost 1 base. The CDR3 consists of 15 residues. The CDR3 DNA is TGCAGCGTTGAATTAGCGGGAGGGGTCCAAGAGACCCAGTACTTC. The encoded protein is CSVELAGGVQETQYF.

V usage is TRBV18 and J usage is TRBJ2-1; no reliable D call. The CDR3 is 15 residues long. Germline assignment: CDR1 KGHSH and CDR2 LQKENI. With 1 base removed from V and 6 bases from J, the gap between germline ends came to 13 bases. CDR3 protein: CASSPQMNTGNEQFF. CDR3 coding DNA: TGTGCCAGCTCACCACAAATGAATACCGGCAATGAGCAGTTCTTC.

The chain carries TRBV18 and TRBJ2-7; 8 bases align to TRBD2. V gave up 4 bases and J gave up 1 base; unmatched junction bases: 6. The CDR3 is 15 residues long. Germline-derived CDR1 and CDR2 are KGHSH and LQKENI. The DNA for the CDR3 is TGTGCCAGCTCACGGGGGGCTAGCGGGTCCTACGAGCAGTACTTC. This gives the protein CASSRGASGSYEQYF.

This clone was observed once. This chain uses TRBV19 with TRBJ1-1; D remains unclear. The CDR3 covers 15 residues. V was shortened by 7 bases and J by 7 bases, with 22 bases between the two germline ends. Germline CDR1 reads LNHDA; CDR2 reads SQIVND (reference sequence). CDR3 sequence: CASIGPGARRSEAFF. For the CDR3, the DNA is TGTGCCAGTATCGGCCCGGGAGCTAGGCGGAGTGAAGCTTTCTTT.

The V call is TRBV11-2, the J call TRBJ1-2; D call uncertain. The CDR3 is 14 amino acids. The germline V gene encodes CDR1 SGHAT and CDR2 FQNNGV. The V end lost 2 bases, the J end lost 4 bases, and 11 bases lay between the germline ends. The CDR3 DNA reads as TGTGCCAGCAGCTTAAGCGAGAGGTCCTATGGCTACACCTTC. The encoded protein is CASSLSERSYGYTF.

The V and J genes are TRBV28 and TRBJ2-5; TRBD2 agrees at 13 bases. Trimming at V came to 3 bases and at J to 5 bases, leaving 6 bases not matched to a gene. Germline V gene data show CDR1 as MDHEN and CDR2 as SYDVKM. CDR3 size: 16 residues. DNA of the CDR3: TGTGCCAGCAGTTTCGGGACTAGCGGGACGGGGGAGACCCAGTACTTC. Translation: CASSFGTSGTGETQYF.

The chain employs TRBV18 and TRBJ1-4; no clear D gene. Germline V lookup: CDR1 KGHSH, CDR2 LQKENI. CDR3 size: 13 residues. V lost 2 bases, J lost 6 bases, and 7 bases lay in between. Here the CDR3 reads CASSPRSYEKLFF. CDR3 in DNA: TGTGCCAGCTCACCAAGGAGTTATGAAAAACTGTTTTTT. The complete variable domain, with remaining parts taken from reference TRBV18 and TRBJ1-4, reads NAGVMQNPRHLVRRRGQEARLRCSPMKGHSHVYWYRQLPEEGLKFMVYLQKENIIDESGMPKERFSAEFPKEGPSILRIQQVVRGDSAAYFCASSPRSYEKLFFGSGTQLSVL.

The chain carries TRBV18 and TRBJ2-1; possibly TRBD1 for D (5 bases). The germline gives CDR1 KGHSH, CDR2 LQKENI. The CDR3 runs 14 residues. V was shortened by 4 bases and J by 9 bases, with 16 bases between the two germline ends. The CDR3, as DNA: TGTGCCAGCTCACTGGACATCGGTTTGAGTGAGCAGTTCTTC. Its protein product is CASSLDIGLSEQFF.

The chain carries TRBV18 and TRBJ2-7; 8 bases map to TRBD1. Germline V gene data show CDR1 as KGHSH and CDR2 as LQKENI. The CDR3 sequence is 15 residues long. V lost 0 bases and J lost 2; bases outside the gene matches: 3. The CDR3 reads CASSPPGTGAYEQYF. The CDR3 DNA sequence: TGTGCCAGCTCACCACCCGGGACAGGAGCCTACGAGCAGTACTTC.

The chain is built from TRBV10-3 and TRBJ1-1; D gene unclear. Per germline, CDR1 ENHRY and CDR2 SYGVKD. The CDR3 totals 16 residues. The V and J ends lost 2 bases and 0 bases respectively, with 13 bases between them. The CDR3 DNA is TGTGCCATCAGTGAGATGGCAGGTGACATGAACACTGAAGCTTTCTTT. It encodes CAISEMAGDMNTEAFF.

J is TRBJ1-5 and V is TRBV6-1; D might be TRBD1 (6 bases). Trimming removed 2 bases from V and 7 bases from J, with 15 bases in between. CDR3 length equals 15 residues. Germline CDR1 reads MNHNS; CDR2 reads SASEGT. The CDR3: CASSEWTQGRQPQHF. CDR3 nucleotides: TGTGCCAGCAGTGAATGGACCCAGGGGAGACAGCCCCAGCATTTT.

This chain links TRBV7-9 with TRBJ2-6; D is unresolved. Germline CDR1 and CDR2: SEHNR and FQNEAQ (reference sequence). Trimming stripped 6 bases from V and 1 base from J, with 10 bases between. There are 15 residues in the CDR3. CDR3: CASSPRSSGANVLTF. The CDR3 region has the DNA TGTGCCAGCAGTCCCAGATCTTCTGGGGCCAACGTCCTGACTTTC.

The V call is TRBV10-3, the J call TRBJ1-2; TRBD1 aligns across 9 bases. Per the germline V gene, CDR1 is ENHRY and CDR2 is SYGVKD. The CDR3 extends over 15 amino acids. The trim removed 2 bases at V and 8 bases at J, leaving 9 bases unmatched. CDR3 residues: CAISEPGTGFGGYTF. The CDR3 DNA follows: TGTGCCATCAGTGAGCCAGGGACAGGGTTTGGCGGCTACACCTTC.

This clone was seen just once. This rearrangement joins TRBV5-4 to TRBJ1-1, with 8 bases matching TRBD1. Germline CDR1 reads SGHNT; CDR2 reads YYREEE (reference sequence). The CDR3 totals 15 residues. Trimming cost V 2 bases and J 2 bases; bases outside gene matches: 5. CDR3 bases: TGTGCCAGCAGCTTCCCAGGGGGCGATAACACTGAAGCTTTCTTT. This sequence encodes CASSFPGGDNTEAFF.

The chain joins TRBV6-5 to TRBJ2-1, with D possibly being TRBD1 (5 bases). The germline CDR1 and CDR2 sequences are MNHEY and SVGAGI. V lost 4 bases and J 6 bases, leaving 19 bases between the germline ends. The CDR3 length is 16 residues. CDR3 protein: CASSFEGASRFNEQFF. The CDR3 nucleotides read TGTGCCAGCAGTTTCGAAGGGGCTTCCCGCTTCAATGAGCAGTTCTTC.

The chain couples TRBV9 to TRBJ2-3, with D perhaps matching TRBD1 (7 bases). The germline V and J ends were trimmed by 3 bases and 4 bases, with 18 bases remaining between them. The CDR3 loop spans 16 amino acids. CDR1 is SGDLS and CDR2 is YYNGEE in the germline V gene. This CDR3 is CASSAWDSGLADTQYF. CDR3 bases: TGTGCCAGCAGCGCGTGGGACAGCGGGCTGGCAGATACGCAGTATTTT.

This clone was counted once. The chain combines TRBV28 with TRBJ1-1, with 7 bases lining up with TRBD1. The CDR3 runs to 15 residues. Looked up from germline, CDR1 is MDHEN and CDR2 is SYDVKM. Germline trimming cut 5 bases from V and 3 bases from J; bases unmatched to any gene: 9. The CDR3 region is CASSPLGGWDTEAFF. The CDR3 DNA reads as TGTGCCAGCAGTCCCCTAGGGGGCTGGGACACTGAAGCTTTCTTT.